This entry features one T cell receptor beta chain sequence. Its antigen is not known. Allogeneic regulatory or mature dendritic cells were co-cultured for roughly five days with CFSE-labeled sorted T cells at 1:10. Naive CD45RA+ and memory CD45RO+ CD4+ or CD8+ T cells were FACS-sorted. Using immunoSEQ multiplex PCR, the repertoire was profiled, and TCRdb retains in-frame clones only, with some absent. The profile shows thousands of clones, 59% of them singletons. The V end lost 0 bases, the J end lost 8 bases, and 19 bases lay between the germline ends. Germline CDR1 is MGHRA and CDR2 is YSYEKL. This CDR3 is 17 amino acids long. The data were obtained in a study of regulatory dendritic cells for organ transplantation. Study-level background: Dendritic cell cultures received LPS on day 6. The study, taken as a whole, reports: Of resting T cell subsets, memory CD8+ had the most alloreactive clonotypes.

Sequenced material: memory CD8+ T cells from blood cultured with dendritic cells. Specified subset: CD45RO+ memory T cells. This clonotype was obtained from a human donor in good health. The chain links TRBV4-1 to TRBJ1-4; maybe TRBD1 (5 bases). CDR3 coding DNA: TGCGCCAGCAGCCAAGAACGCGTTTCCGGGGGTAGCGAAAAACTGTTTTTT. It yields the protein CASSQERVSGGSEKLFF.